This record covers a single TCR beta chain. Germline V gives CDR1 MDHEN, CDR2 SYDVKM. This CDR3 is 15 amino acids long. Trimming removed 6 bases at V and 3 bases at J, with 18 bases between. This sample is drawn from a study of identifying expanded T cells in peripheral blood. TCRdb keeps only in-frame clones here, not all; method: immunoSEQ multiplex PCR. The sample yields about 81,000 clones, 84% seen once. Sequencing used blood. This chain joins TRBV28 and TRBJ2-7; possibly TRBD2 for D (7 bases). The TCR comes from a person aged 18 to 75 in good health. CDR3 sequence reads: CASSIGGASNYEQYF. The CDR3 DNA reads TGTGCCAGCAGCATTGGGGGGGCTAGCAACTACGAGCAGTACTTC.